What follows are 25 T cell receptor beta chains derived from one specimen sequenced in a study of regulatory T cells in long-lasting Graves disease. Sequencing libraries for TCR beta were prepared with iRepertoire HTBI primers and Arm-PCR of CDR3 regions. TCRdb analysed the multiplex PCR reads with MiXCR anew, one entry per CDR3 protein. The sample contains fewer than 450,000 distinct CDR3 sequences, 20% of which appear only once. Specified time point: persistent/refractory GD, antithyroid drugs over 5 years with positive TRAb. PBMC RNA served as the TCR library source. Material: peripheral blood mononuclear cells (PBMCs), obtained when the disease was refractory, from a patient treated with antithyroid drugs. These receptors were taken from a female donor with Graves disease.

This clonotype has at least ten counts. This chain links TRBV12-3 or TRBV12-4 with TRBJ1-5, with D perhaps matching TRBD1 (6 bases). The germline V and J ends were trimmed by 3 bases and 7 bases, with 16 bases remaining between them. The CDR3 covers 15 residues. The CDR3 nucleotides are TGTGCCAGCAGTTTGGGGGCAGGGAGTTTGCAGCCCCAGCATTTT. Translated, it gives CASSLGAGSLQPQHF.

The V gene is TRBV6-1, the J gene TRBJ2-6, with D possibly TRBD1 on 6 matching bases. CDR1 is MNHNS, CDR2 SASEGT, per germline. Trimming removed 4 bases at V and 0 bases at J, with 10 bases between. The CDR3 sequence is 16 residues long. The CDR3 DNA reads TGTGCCAGCAGTGCGGAACAGGGCTCTGGGGCCAACGTCCTGACTTTC. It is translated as CASSAEQGSGANVLTF.

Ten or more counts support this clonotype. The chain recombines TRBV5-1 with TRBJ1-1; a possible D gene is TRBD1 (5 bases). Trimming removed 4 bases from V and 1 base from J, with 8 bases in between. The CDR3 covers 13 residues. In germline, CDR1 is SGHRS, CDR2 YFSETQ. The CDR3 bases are TGCGCCAGCAGCGGGGGGGGGAACACTGAAGCTTTCTTT. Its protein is CASSGGGNTEAFF.

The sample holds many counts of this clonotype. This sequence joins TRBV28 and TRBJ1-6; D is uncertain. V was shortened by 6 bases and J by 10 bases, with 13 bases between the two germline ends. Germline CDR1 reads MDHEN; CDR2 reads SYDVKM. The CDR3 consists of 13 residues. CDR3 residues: CASSRDHTSPLHF. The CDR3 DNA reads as TGTGCCAGCAGCCGAGATCATACCTCACCCCTCCACTTT.

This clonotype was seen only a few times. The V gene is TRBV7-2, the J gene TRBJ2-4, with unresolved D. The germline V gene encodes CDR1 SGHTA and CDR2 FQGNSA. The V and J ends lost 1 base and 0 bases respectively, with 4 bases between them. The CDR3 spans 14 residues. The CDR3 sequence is CASSLGVAKNIQYF. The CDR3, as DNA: TGTGCCAGCAGCTTAGGGGTAGCCAAAAACATTCAGTACTTC. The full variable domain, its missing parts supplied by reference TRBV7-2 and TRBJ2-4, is GAGVSQSPSNKVTEKGKDVELRCDPISGHTALYWYRQSLGQGLEFLIYFQGNSAPDKSGLPSDRFSAERTGGSVSTLTIQRTQQEDSAVYLCASSLGVAKNIQYFGAGTRLSVL.

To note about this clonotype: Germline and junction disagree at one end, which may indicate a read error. Here the CDR3 reads CTTSDSRTQGTQYF. In nucleotides, the CDR3 is TGTACCACCAGTGATTCTCGGACTCAGGGTACGCAGTATTTT. V is TRBV24-1 and J is TRBJ2-3, with D perhaps being TRBD1 or TRBD2 (5 bases each). Germline V gene lookup returns CDR1 KGHDR and CDR2 SFDVKD. The CDR3 runs to 14 residues.

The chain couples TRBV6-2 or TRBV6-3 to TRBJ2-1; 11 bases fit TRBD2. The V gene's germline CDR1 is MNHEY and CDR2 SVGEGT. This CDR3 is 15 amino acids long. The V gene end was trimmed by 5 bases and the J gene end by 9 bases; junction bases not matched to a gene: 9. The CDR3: CASSPLAGGLSEQFF. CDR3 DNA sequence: TGTGCCAGCAGTCCGTTAGCGGGAGGGCTCAGTGAGCAGTTCTTC.

The chain's CDR3 is CASSQGAGRFGSYNSPLHF. DNA of the CDR3: TGTGCCAGCAGCCAAGGTGCAGGGCGGTTTGGGAGCTATAATTCACCCCTCCACTTT. The V gene is TRBV3-1, the J gene TRBJ1-6; maybe TRBD1 (5 bases). The CDR3 runs to 19 residues. Germline assignment: CDR1 LGHDT and CDR2 YNNKEL (reference sequence). The V gene lost 1 base and the J gene lost 3 bases, with 19 bases spanning the gap. The full variable domain, in which reference TRBV3-1 and TRBJ1-6 provide the parts outside the CDR3, is DTAVSQTPKYLVTQMGNDKSIKCEQNLGHDTMYWYKQDSKKFLKIMFSYNNKELIINETVPNRFSPKSPDKAHLNLHINSLELGDSAVYFCASSQGAGRFGSYNSPLHFGNGTRLTVT.

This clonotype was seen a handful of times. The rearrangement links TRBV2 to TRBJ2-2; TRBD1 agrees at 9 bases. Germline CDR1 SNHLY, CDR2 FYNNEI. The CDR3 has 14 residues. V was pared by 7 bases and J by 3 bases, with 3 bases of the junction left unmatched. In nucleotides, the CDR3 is TGTGCCAGCAAAAGGACAGGGGACACCGGGGAGCTGTTTTTT. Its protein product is CASKRTGDTGELFF.

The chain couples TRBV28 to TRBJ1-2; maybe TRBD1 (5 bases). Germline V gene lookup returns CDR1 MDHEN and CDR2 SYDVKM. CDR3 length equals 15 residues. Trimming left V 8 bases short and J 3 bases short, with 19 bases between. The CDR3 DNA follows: TGTGCCAGCGGCATTGCGGGACTAAATCACTATGGCTACACCTTC. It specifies CASGIAGLNHYGYTF.

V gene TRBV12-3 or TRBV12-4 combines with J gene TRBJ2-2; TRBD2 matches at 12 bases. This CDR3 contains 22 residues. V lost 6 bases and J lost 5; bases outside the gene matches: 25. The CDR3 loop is CASSLGRLASGRAREGTGELFF. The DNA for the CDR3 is TGTGCCAGCAGCCTGGGTCGGTTGGCTAGCGGGAGGGCCAGGGAGGGAACCGGGGAGCTGTTTTTT.

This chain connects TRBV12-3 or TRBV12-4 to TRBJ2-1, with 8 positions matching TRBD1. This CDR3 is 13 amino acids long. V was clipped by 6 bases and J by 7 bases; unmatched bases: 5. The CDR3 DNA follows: TGTGCCAGCAGCGACAGGGGCCCAAATGAGCAGTTCTTC. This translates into CASSDRGPNEQFF.

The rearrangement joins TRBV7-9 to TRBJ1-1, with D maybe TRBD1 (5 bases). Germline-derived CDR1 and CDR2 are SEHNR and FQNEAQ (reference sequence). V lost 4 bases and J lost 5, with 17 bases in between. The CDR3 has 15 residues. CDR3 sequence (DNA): TGTGCCAGCAGCTCCTCGCAGGGTCGAGGGACTGAAGCTTTCTTT. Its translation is CASSSSQGRGTEAFF.

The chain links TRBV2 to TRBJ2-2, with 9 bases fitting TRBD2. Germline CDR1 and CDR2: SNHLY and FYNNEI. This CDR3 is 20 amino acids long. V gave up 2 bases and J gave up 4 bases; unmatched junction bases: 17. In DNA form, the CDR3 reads TGTGCCAGCAGTGAAAAGCAGCTAGCGGGACTGAGGAGAGGCACCGGGGAGCTGTTTTTT. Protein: CASSEKQLAGLRRGTGELFF. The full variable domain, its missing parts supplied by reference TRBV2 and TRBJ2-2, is EPEVTQTPSHQVTQMGQEVILRCVPISNHLYFYWYRQILGQKVEFLVSFYNNEISEKSEIFDDQFSVERPDGSNFTLKIRSTKLEDSAMYFCASSEKQLAGLRRGTGELFFGEGSRLTVL.

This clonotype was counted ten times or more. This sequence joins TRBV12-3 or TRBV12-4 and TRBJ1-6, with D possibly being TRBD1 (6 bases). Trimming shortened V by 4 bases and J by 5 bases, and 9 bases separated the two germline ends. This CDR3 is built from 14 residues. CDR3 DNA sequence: TGTGCCAGCAGTTATGGGACACATAATTCACCCCTCCACTTT. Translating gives CASSYGTHNSPLHF.

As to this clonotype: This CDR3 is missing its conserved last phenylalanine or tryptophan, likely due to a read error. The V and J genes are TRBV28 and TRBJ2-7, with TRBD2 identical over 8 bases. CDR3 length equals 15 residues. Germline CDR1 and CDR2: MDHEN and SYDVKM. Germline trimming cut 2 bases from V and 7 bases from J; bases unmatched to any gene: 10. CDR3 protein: CASSLVRGTRREQYL. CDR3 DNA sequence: TGTGCCAGCAGTTTAGTTAGGGGGACTAGGCGGGAGCAGTACCTC.

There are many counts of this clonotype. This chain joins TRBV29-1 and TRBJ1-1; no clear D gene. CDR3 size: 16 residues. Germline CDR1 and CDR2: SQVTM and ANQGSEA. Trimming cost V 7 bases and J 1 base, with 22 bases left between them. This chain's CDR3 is CSAGSKGRGTNTEAFF. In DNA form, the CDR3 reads TGCAGCGCCGGAAGTAAGGGCAGAGGAACGAACACTGAAGCTTTCTTT. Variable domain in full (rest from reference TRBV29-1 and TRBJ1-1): SAVISQKPSRDICQRGTSLTIQCQVDSQVTMMFWYRQQPGQSLTLIATANQGSEATYESGFVIDKFPISRPNLTFSTLTVSNMSPEDSSIYLCSAGSKGRGTNTEAFFGQGTRLTVV.

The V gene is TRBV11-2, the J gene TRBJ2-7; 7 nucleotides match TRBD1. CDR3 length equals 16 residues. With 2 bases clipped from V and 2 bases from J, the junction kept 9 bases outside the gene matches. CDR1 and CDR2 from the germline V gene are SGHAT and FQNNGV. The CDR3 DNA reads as TGTGCCAGCAGCTTACAGACCCGACAGGGAACCTACGAGCAGTACTTC. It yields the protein CASSLQTRQGTYEQYF.

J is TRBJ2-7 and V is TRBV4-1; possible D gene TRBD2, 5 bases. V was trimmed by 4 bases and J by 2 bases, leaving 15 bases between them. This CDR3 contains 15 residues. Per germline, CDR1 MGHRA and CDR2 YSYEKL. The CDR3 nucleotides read TGCGCCAGCAGCCGCGACGATTCGGGGACCTACGAGCAGTACTTC. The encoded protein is CASSRDDSGTYEQYF.

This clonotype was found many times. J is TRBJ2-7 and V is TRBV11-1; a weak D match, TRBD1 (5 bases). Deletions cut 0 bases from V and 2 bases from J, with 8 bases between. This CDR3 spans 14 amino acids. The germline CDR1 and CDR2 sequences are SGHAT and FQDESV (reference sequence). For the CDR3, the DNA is TGTGCCAGCAGCTTAGCAGGGGCGGCCTACGAGCAGTACTTC. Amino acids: CASSLAGAAYEQYF.

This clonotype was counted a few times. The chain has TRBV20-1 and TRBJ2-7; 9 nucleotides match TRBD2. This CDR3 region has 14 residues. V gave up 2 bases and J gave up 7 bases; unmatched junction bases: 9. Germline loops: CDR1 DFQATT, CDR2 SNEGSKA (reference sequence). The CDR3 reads CSARLASGTGEQYF. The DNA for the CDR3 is TGCAGTGCTAGATTGGCTAGCGGGACGGGTGAGCAGTACTTC.

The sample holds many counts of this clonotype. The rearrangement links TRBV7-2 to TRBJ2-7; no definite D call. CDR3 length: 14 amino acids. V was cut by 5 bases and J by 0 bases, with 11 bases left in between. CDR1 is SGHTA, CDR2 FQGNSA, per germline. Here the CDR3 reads CASSERRFSYEQYF. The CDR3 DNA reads TGTGCCAGCAGCGAGAGAAGGTTCTCCTACGAGCAGTACTTC.

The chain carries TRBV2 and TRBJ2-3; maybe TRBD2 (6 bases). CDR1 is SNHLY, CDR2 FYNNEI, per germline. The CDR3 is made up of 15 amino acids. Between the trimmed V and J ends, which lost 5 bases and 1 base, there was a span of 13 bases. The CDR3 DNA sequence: TGTGCCAGCAGTCGACTAGTCCACGGCACAGATACGCAGTATTTT. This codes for CASSRLVHGTDTQYF.

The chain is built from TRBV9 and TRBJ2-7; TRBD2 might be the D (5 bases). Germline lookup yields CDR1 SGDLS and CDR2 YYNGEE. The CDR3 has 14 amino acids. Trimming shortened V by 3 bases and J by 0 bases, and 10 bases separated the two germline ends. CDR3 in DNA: TGTGCCAGCAGCGCCCGGGATCTCTCCTACGAGCAGTACTTC. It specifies CASSARDLSYEQYF.

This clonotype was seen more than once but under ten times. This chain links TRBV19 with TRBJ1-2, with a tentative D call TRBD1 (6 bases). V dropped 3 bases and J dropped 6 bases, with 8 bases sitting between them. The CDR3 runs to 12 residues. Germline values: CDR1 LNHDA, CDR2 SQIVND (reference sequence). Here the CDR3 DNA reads TGTGCCAGTAGTATTAGGACAGATGGCTACACCTTC. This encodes CASSIRTDGYTF. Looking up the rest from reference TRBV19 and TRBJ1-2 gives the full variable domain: DGGITQSPKYLFRKEGQNVTLSCEQNLNHDAMYWYRQDPGQGLRLIYYSQIVNDFQKGDIAEGYSVSREKKESFPLTVTSAQKNPTAFYLCASSIRTDGYTFGSGTRLTVV.